This T cell receptor (beta chain) is drawn from a study of cytomegalovirus exposure and HLA in healthy donors. In the PCR, 60 Vbeta and 13 Jbeta primers were used. Original data processing: Unique TCR beta chains totaled 80 million to 100 million in a later count, with roughly 12 million of them shared. The assay was immunoSEQ multiplex PCR, and TCRdb's table has in-frame clones only and misses some. D and trimming come from the DNA, and the V and J calls and clone size come from that table. The sample lists around 150,000 clones, roughly 85% seen once, with 0.85% to 1% in the top ten. V lost 4 bases to trimming and J lost 2 bases; unmatched junction nucleotides: 5. CDR1 is SGDLS and CDR2 is YYNGEE in the germline V gene. There are 14 residues in the CDR3.

V and J are TRBV9 and TRBJ1-2; 7 nucleotides agree with TRBD1. This TCR was recovered from a woman aged 45-65 years in good health and CMV-seropositive. Sequenced sample: PBMCs. Written as DNA, the CDR3 is TGTGCCAGCAGCCCAGGACAGGCCAACTATGGCTACACCTTC. This sequence encodes CASSPGQANYGYTF.